This T cell receptor (beta chain) was profiled in a study of blood T cell repertoires in COVID-19. Study-wide context: The origin of the acute and convalescent COVID-19 samples was the United States, Italy and Spain.

The germline V gene has CDR1 LNHDA and CDR2 SQIVND (reference sequence). V was pared by 4 bases and J by 5 bases, with 8 bases between. The CDR3 sequence is 12 residues long. Sequencing was performed with immunoSEQ multiplex PCR; in TCRdb, only in-frame clones are kept and a portion is missing. This table has tens of thousands of clones, around 79% appearing once. Sequencing used peripheral blood. This receptor was obtained from a human donor in a cohort sampled during active COVID-19. V gene TRBV19 combines with J gene TRBJ1-2; D is ambiguous. This CDR3 is CASSTLQYGYTF. The CDR3 DNA reads TGTGCCAGTAGTACCCTACAGTATGGCTACACCTTC.